This TCR beta chain was found in a study of identical twins. Study outcomes and limitations: With monozygotic twins, out-of-frame TCR alpha sharing exceeded what models estimated. Memory repertoires lacked the insertion deficit that abundant cord blood beta clonotypes showed.

TCRdb re-called the 5' RACE reads through MiXCR, storing one row per CDR3 protein. The profile covers 400,000 to 600,000 distinct CDR3 sequences, with about a fifth appearing a single time and approximately 0.52% taken by the ten largest. Germline V lookup: CDR1 SNHLY, CDR2 FYNNEI. The CDR3 consists of 15 residues. Trimming left V 5 bases short and J 2 bases short, with 13 bases between. To note about this clonotype: The antigen is undetermined.

Each donor was a healthy Caucasian. A further study also used this sample, focusing on yellow fever vaccine responses in identical twins.

The sequencing sample was made of CD4+ T cells sorted from blood. This sequence originates from a woman younger than 35 in good health. The chain carries TRBV2 and TRBJ2-1; D uncertain. In nucleotides, the CDR3 is TGTGCCAGCAGTTTAAGGACGGTAACCTACAATGAGCAGTTCTTC. It specifies CASSLRTVTYNEQFF.